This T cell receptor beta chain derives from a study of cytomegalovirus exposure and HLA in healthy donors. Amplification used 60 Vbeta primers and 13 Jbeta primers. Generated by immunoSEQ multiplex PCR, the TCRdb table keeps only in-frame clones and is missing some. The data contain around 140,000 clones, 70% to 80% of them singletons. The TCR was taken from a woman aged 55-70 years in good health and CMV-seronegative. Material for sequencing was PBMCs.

The CDR3 sequence is CASSEYGTGNTEAFF. CDR3 bases: TGTGCCAGCAGTGAATACGGGACAGGCAACACTGAAGCTTTCTTT. This chain connects TRBV25-1 to TRBJ1-1; 8 nucleotides align to TRBD1. Germline lookup yields CDR1 MGHDK and CDR2 SYGVNS. The J segment lost 2 bases and the V segment lost 0 bases, leaving 2 bases of the junction unmatched. CDR3 length: 15 amino acids.